Below are 11 T cell receptor beta chains sequenced from a single sample in a study of tumor-infiltrating lymphocytes in oesophageal squamous cell carcinoma. TCRdb processed the reads anew with MiXCR; each CDR3 protein has one entry. The table lists roughly 12,000 distinct CDR3 sequences, roughly 60% of them singletons, with about 60% in the top ten. Input material: blood. The source of these receptors is a female donor with esophageal squamous cell carcinoma.

This clonotype occurred a few times. The genes are TRBV27 and TRBJ2-3; tentative D call: TRBD1 (5 bases). Near its end, the DNA agrees better with TRBJ1-1, so the J call may be wrong. Germline-derived CDR1 and CDR2 are MNHEY and SMNVEV (reference sequence). This CDR3 region has 15 residues. As DNA, the CDR3 is TGTGCCAGCAGTTTTGGGGCGAGGCGCGGCACTGAAGCTTTCTTT. Protein product: CASSFGARRGTEAFF.

This clonotype was seen many times. The chain carries TRBV24-1 and TRBJ2-7; 13 bases line up with TRBD2. Per the germline V gene, CDR1 is KGHDR and CDR2 is SFDVKD. The CDR3 length is 20 residues. V trimming: 1 base; J trimming: 7 bases; junction bases outside the gene matches: 18. The chain's CDR3 is CATSDFPPTTSGRAFHEQYF. The CDR3 nucleotides read TGTGCCACCAGTGATTTCCCCCCTACTACTAGCGGGAGGGCCTTCCATGAGCAGTACTTC.

The chain employs TRBV20-1 and TRBJ2-7; 8 nucleotides align to TRBD2. The DNA end lines up better with TRBJ2-5; the J call may be wrong. Germline V gene data show CDR1 as DFQATT and CDR2 as SNEGSKA (reference sequence). The CDR3 is 15 residues long. The CDR3 bases are TGCAGTGCTAGAGATCCGGGACTAGAAATGGAGACCCAGTACTTC. This gives the protein CSARDPGLEMETQYF.

The chain joins TRBV6-1 to TRBJ2-5; D remains ambiguous. The assigned J gene may be wrong: the sequence end matches TRBJ2-6 better. Germline V gives CDR1 MNHNS, CDR2 SASEGT. The CDR3 consists of 15 residues. This chain's CDR3 is CASSEDNSGANVLTF. The DNA of the CDR3 is TGTGCCAGCAGTGAAGACAACTCTGGGGCCAACGTCCTGACTTTC.

V usage is TRBV7-4 and J usage is TRBJ2-1, with no clear D. Germline V gives CDR1 SGHVT, CDR2 SQSDAQ. The V gene lost 0 bases and the J gene lost 10 bases, with 16 bases spanning the gap. The CDR3 loop spans 15 amino acids. CDR3 sequence reads: CASSLASPRTEEQFF. CDR3 coding DNA: TGTGCCAGCAGCTTAGCTAGCCCCAGAACGGAGGAGCAGTTCTTC. Filled out from reference TRBV7-4 and TRBJ2-1, the complete variable domain reads GAGVSQSPRYKVAKRGRDVALRCDSISGHVTLYWYRQTLGQGSEVLTYSQSDAQRDKSGRPSGRFSAERPERSVSTLKIQRTEQGDSAVYLCASSLASPRTEEQFFGPGTRLTVL.

This clonotype was seen a single time. V usage is TRBV6-5 and J usage is TRBJ2-2; D is perhaps TRBD1 (6 bases). CDR1 and CDR2 from the germline V gene are MNHEY and SVGAGI. The V end lost 0 bases, the J end lost 3 bases, and 11 bases lay between the germline ends. This CDR3 has 16 amino acids. CDR3 sequence (DNA): TGTGCCAGCAGTTACTCATCCGAGGGGGACACCGGGGAGCTGTTTTTT. It specifies CASSYSSEGDTGELFF.

This chain links TRBV7-2 with TRBJ2-1, with 7 bases aligning to TRBD1. TRBJ2-5 matches the DNA end more closely, so the J call is doubtful. The CDR3 spans 15 residues. Germline values: CDR1 SGHTA, CDR2 FQGNSA. This CDR3 is CASSPQTGWGETQYF. Written as DNA, the CDR3 is TGTGCCAGCAGCCCACAGACAGGGTGGGGGGAGACCCAGTACTTC.

Worth noting for this clonotype: An end of the junction does not agree with germline; a read error may underlie this. J is TRBJ2-1 and V is TRBV11-2; the match to TRBD2 covers 8 bases. This CDR3 comprises 16 residues. The germline CDR1 and CDR2 sequences are SGHAT and FQNNGV. CDR3 in DNA: TGTACCAGCAGCTTAGATTCTGCGGGAGGAGTAAATGAGCAGTTCTTC. This codes for CTSSLDSAGGVNEQFF. Full variable domain (remainder filled in from reference TRBV11-2 and TRBJ2-1): EAGVAQSPRYKIIEKRQSVAFWCNPISGHATLYWYQQILGQGPKLLIQFQNNGVVDDSQLPKDRFSAERLKGVDSTLKIQPAKLEDSAVYLCTSSLDSAGGVNEQFFGPGTRLTVL.

This clonotype was seen more than once but under ten times. The V gene is TRBV7-2, the J gene TRBJ2-3; 7 bases fit TRBD2. Germline lookup yields CDR1 SGHTA and CDR2 FQGNSA. The CDR3 contains 14 residues. The ends lost 11 bases at V and 3 bases at J; junction bases unmatched: 11. The CDR3, as DNA: TGTGCCTCCGGGGGGAGACCCACAACAGATACGCAGTATTTT. Translated, it gives CASGGRPTTDTQYF.

The V call is TRBV6-5, the J call TRBJ2-7, with 8 bases that match TRBD1. The last part of the DNA fits TRBJ1-2 better; the J call may be wrong. This CDR3 contains 14 residues. Per the germline V gene, CDR1 is MNHEY and CDR2 is SVGAGI. CDR3 sequence: CASRGGQGPHGYTF. The CDR3 nucleotides read TGTGCCAGCAGGGGAGGACAGGGCCCCCATGGCTACACCTTC.

The chain uses TRBV6-6 and TRBJ2-4; no clear D. The J call may be mistaken, given a closer DNA end match to TRBJ2-6. The length of the CDR3 is 15 residues. From germline, CDR1 is MNHNY and CDR2 SVGAGI (reference sequence). The CDR3 reads CASSHYRSGANVLTF. The CDR3 DNA reads TGTGCCAGCAGCCACTACAGATCTGGGGCCAACGTCCTGACTTTC.